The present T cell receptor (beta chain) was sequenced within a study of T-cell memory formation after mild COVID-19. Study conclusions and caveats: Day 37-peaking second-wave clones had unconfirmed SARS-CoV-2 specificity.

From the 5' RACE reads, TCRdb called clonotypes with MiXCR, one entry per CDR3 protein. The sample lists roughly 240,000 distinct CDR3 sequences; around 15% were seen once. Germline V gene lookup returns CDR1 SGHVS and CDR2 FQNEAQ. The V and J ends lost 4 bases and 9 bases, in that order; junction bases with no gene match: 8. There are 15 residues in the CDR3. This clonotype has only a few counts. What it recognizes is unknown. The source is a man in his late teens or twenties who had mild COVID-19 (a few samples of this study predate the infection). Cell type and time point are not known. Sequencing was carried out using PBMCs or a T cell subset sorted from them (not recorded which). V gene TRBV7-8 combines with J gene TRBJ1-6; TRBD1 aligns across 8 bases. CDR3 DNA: TGTGCCAGCAGCTACAAGACAGGGGACGTTTCACCCCTCCACTTT. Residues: CASSYKTGDVSPLHF.